A selection of T cell receptor beta chains follows, all from one sample in a study of control samples from healthy donors and cancer patients. Assay used: immunoSEQ multiplex PCR; TCRdb lists only in-frame clones, some missing. The data contain some 120,000 clones, 75% to 95% of them seen just once; the ten biggest clones take up around 7.9%. What was sequenced was blood. These receptors were taken from a man younger than 35 in good health. Each CDR3 is given with its conserved first and last residue. Fields, in order: V gene, D gene, clone size, J gene, CDR3 protein, CDR3 DNA. D genes are given only for firm matches. Clone size, where shown, is once, few, many, or a class for clones that have expanded.

v_call: TRBV5-6
d_call: .
clone_size: once
j_call: TRBJ1-2
cdr3_aa: CASSPHRETNYGYTF
cdr3_nt: TGTGCCAGCAGCCCACACAGGGAAACTAACTATGGCTACACCTTC

v_call: TRBV7-9
d_call: TRBD1
clone_size: .
j_call: TRBJ1-2
cdr3_aa: CASSAGQVYGYTF
cdr3_nt: TGTGCCAGCAGCGCCGGACAGGTTTATGGCTACACCTTC

v_call: TRBV19
d_call: .
clone_size: .
j_call: TRBJ2-7
cdr3_aa: CASSAGGSYEQYF
cdr3_nt: TGTGCCAGTAGCGCCGGGGGCTCCTACGAGCAGTACTTC

v_call: TRBV12-5
d_call: TRBD1
clone_size: .
j_call: TRBJ1-2
cdr3_aa: CASGLVLGNRGDYGYTF
cdr3_nt: TGTGCTAGTGGTTTGGTACTTGGGAACAGGGGGGACTATGGCTACACCTTC

v_call: TRBV7-9
d_call: TRBD2
clone_size: .
j_call: TRBJ2-3
cdr3_aa: CASSLGLAGDGDTQYF
cdr3_nt: TGTGCCAGCAGCTTAGGACTAGCGGGGGACGGGGATACGCAGTATTTT

v_call: TRBV6-1
d_call: TRBD1
clone_size: .
j_call: TRBJ1-6
cdr3_aa: CASSGPPGQYNSPLHF
cdr3_nt: TGTGCCAGCAGTGGGCCCCCGGGACAGTATAATTCACCCCTCCACTTT

v_call: TRBV6-1
d_call: .
clone_size: .
j_call: TRBJ1-6
cdr3_aa: CASSEVAGTINSPLHF
cdr3_nt: TGTGCCAGCAGTGAGGTGGCCGGGACCATTAATTCACCCCTCCACTTT

v_call: TRBV9
d_call: TRBD1
clone_size: .
j_call: TRBJ2-4
cdr3_aa: CASSVDGTDENIQYF
cdr3_nt: TGTGCCAGCAGCGTAGATGGGACAGACGAAAACATTCAGTACTTC

v_call: TRBV23-1
d_call: .
clone_size: .
j_call: TRBJ2-2
cdr3_aa: CASSQWPGGTGELFF
cdr3_nt: TGCGCCAGCAGTCAGTGGCCAGGTGGCACCGGGGAGCTGTTTTTT

v_call: TRBV6-1
d_call: .
clone_size: .
j_call: TRBJ2-1
cdr3_aa: CASSEAGGYNEQFF
cdr3_nt: TGTGCCAGCAGTGAAGCAGGGGGCTACAATGAGCAGTTCTTC

v_call: TRBV4-1
d_call: .
clone_size: .
j_call: TRBJ2-3
cdr3_aa: CASSQERISTDTQYF
cdr3_nt: TGCGCCAGCAGCCAAGAGCGGATTAGCACAGATACGCAGTATTTT

v_call: TRBV24-1
d_call: .
clone_size: .
j_call: TRBJ1-1
cdr3_aa: CATSDLLGAAFF
cdr3_nt: TGTGCCACCAGTGATTTACTAGGGGCGGCTTTCTTT

v_call: TRBV5-1
d_call: .
clone_size: few
j_call: TRBJ1-1
cdr3_aa: CASSLRATEAFF
cdr3_nt: TGCGCCAGCAGCTTAAGGGCCACCGAAGCTTTCTTT

v_call: TRBV4-1
d_call: .
clone_size: once
j_call: TRBJ2-5
cdr3_aa: CASSQGNGVQKTQYF
cdr3_nt: TGCGCCAGCAGCCAAGGGAATGGGGTCCAGAAGACCCAGTACTTC

v_call: TRBV4-1
d_call: TRBD2
clone_size: .
j_call: TRBJ2-4
cdr3_aa: CASSRGGDEDIQYF
cdr3_nt: TGCGCCAGCAGCAGGGGAGGGGATGAGGACATTCAGTACTTC

v_call: TRBV4-2
d_call: .
clone_size: .
j_call: TRBJ1-5
cdr3_aa: CASSQASRGPGQPQHF
cdr3_nt: TGTGCCAGCAGCCAGGCCTCTCGGGGTCCTGGCCAGCCCCAGCATTTT

v_call: TRBV5-5
d_call: .
clone_size: .
j_call: TRBJ2-6
cdr3_aa: CASSFGPSVSGANVLTF
cdr3_nt: TGTGCCAGCAGCTTCGGGCCATCGGTCTCTGGGGCCAACGTCCTGACTTTC

v_call: TRBV13
d_call: .
clone_size: .
j_call: TRBJ1-3
cdr3_aa: CASSFTGKTGNTIYF
cdr3_nt: TGTGCCAGCAGCTTCACCGGGAAAACTGGAAACACCATATATTTT

v_call: TRBV19
d_call: .
clone_size: .
j_call: TRBJ2-7
cdr3_aa: CASSIQGNSYEQYF
cdr3_nt: TGTGCCAGTAGTATTCAAGGGAACTCCTACGAGCAGTACTTC

v_call: TRBV24-1
d_call: .
clone_size: .
j_call: TRBJ2-7
cdr3_aa: CATSPPGIHEQYF
cdr3_nt: TGTGCCACCAGTCCCCCAGGTATCCACGAGCAGTACTTC

v_call: TRBV12-3/TRBV12-4
d_call: .
clone_size: .
j_call: TRBJ1-2
cdr3_aa: CASSLRRGGDTDF
cdr3_nt: TGTGCCAGCAGTTTAAGGCGGGGGGGGGACACCGACTTC

v_call: TRBV10-2
d_call: .
clone_size: .
j_call: TRBJ1-1
cdr3_aa: CASNPTGKGTEAFF
cdr3_nt: TGCGCCAGCAATCCCACAGGGAAGGGCACTGAAGCTTTCTTT

v_call: TRBV20-1
d_call: .
clone_size: .
j_call: TRBJ2-5
cdr3_aa: CSASGAWVQGTQYF
cdr3_nt: TGCAGTGCTAGTGGAGCTTGGGTCCAAGGGACCCAGTACTTC

v_call: TRBV19
d_call: .
clone_size: .
j_call: TRBJ2-4
cdr3_aa: CASSIGGLQNIQYF
cdr3_nt: TGTGCCAGTAGTATCGGGGGGCTCCAAAACATTCAGTACTTC

v_call: TRBV30
d_call: .
clone_size: .
j_call: TRBJ2-5
cdr3_aa: CAWKVGGTATQYF
cdr3_nt: TGTGCCTGGAAGGTTGGGGGGACGGCGACCCAGTACTTC

v_call: TRBV5-1
d_call: TRBD2
clone_size: .
j_call: TRBJ2-2
cdr3_aa: CASNIGLAGTGELFF
cdr3_nt: TGCGCCAGCAATATAGGACTAGCGGGGACCGGGGAGCTGTTTTTT

v_call: TRBV6-5
d_call: .
clone_size: .
j_call: TRBJ1-2
cdr3_aa: CASSYRRHLSNYGYTF
cdr3_nt: TGTGCCAGCAGTTACAGAAGACATCTCTCTAACTATGGCTACACCTTC

v_call: TRBV27
d_call: TRBD2
clone_size: few
j_call: TRBJ2-1
cdr3_aa: CASSSTSEDEQFF
cdr3_nt: TGTGCCAGCAGTTCGACTAGCGAGGATGAGCAGTTCTTC

v_call: TRBV10-3
d_call: .
clone_size: .
j_call: TRBJ1-4
cdr3_aa: CAISESTRTLGEKLFF
cdr3_nt: TGTGCCATCAGTGAGTCGACTCGGACTCTGGGAGAAAAACTGTTTTTT

v_call: TRBV10-3
d_call: .
clone_size: .
j_call: TRBJ1-1
cdr3_aa: CAISQGLNTEAFF
cdr3_nt: TGTGCCATCAGTCAGGGTCTGAACACTGAAGCTTTCTTT

v_call: TRBV16
d_call: TRBD1
clone_size: .
j_call: TRBJ1-3
cdr3_aa: CASSTLPGQIDSGNTIYF
cdr3_nt: TGTGCCAGCAGCACATTACCGGGACAGATTGACTCTGGAAACACCATATATTTT

v_call: TRBV2
d_call: .
clone_size: .
j_call: TRBJ1-2
cdr3_aa: CASRGFRDRDYGYTF
cdr3_nt: TGTGCCAGCAGGGGGTTCAGGGATCGGGACTATGGCTACACCTTC

v_call: TRBV4-1
d_call: TRBD1
clone_size: .
j_call: TRBJ1-1
cdr3_aa: CASRGTGKGTEAFF
cdr3_nt: TGCGCCAGCAGAGGGACAGGGAAGGGTACTGAAGCTTTCTTT

v_call: TRBV5-1
d_call: .
clone_size: .
j_call: TRBJ1-2
cdr3_aa: CASSLPPGQSYGYTF
cdr3_nt: TGCGCCAGCAGCTTGCCCCCCGGACAGAGCTATGGCTACACCTTC

v_call: TRBV4-1
d_call: TRBD1
clone_size: .
j_call: TRBJ1-2
cdr3_aa: CASRVQPPQGVSYGYTF
cdr3_nt: TGCGCCAGCCGTGTTCAGCCACCCCAGGGGGTGAGCTATGGCTACACCTTC

v_call: TRBV5-1
d_call: .
clone_size: .
j_call: TRBJ1-5
cdr3_aa: CASSPAGGGNQPQHF
cdr3_nt: TGCGCCAGCAGCCCTGCGGGGGGGGGCAATCAGCCCCAGCATTTT

v_call: TRBV18
d_call: .
clone_size: .
j_call: TRBJ1-4
cdr3_aa: CASSPRSGTNEKLFF
cdr3_nt: TGTGCCAGCTCACCAAGGTCGGGGACTAATGAAAAACTGTTTTTT

v_call: TRBV7-2
d_call: .
clone_size: .
j_call: TRBJ2-3
cdr3_aa: CASSLLGDTQYF
cdr3_nt: TGTGCCAGCAGCTTATTGGGAGATACGCAGTATTTT

v_call: TRBV29-1
d_call: TRBD1
clone_size: few
j_call: TRBJ2-1
cdr3_aa: CSVARRTGAYNEQFF
cdr3_nt: TGCAGCGTGGCCCGGCGGACAGGGGCCTACAATGAGCAGTTCTTC

v_call: TRBV19
d_call: .
clone_size: .
j_call: TRBJ2-2
cdr3_aa: CASSISAINTGELFF
cdr3_nt: TGTGCCAGTAGTATATCCGCTATCAACACCGGGGAGCTGTTTTTT

v_call: TRBV2
d_call: .
clone_size: once
j_call: TRBJ1-1
cdr3_aa: CASSRETATTEAFF
cdr3_nt: TGTGCCAGCAGTCGAGAGACAGCGACCACTGAAGCTTTCTTT

v_call: TRBV6-5
d_call: .
clone_size: .
j_call: TRBJ2-1
cdr3_aa: CASRNRADEQFF
cdr3_nt: TGTGCCAGCAGGAACAGGGCCGATGAGCAGTTCTTC

v_call: TRBV6-6
d_call: .
clone_size: .
j_call: TRBJ1-3
cdr3_aa: CASSPPQRRVFSGNTIYF
cdr3_nt: TGTGCCAGCAGTCCTCCACAGAGGCGGGTTTTCTCTGGAAACACCATATATTTT

v_call: TRBV5-1
d_call: TRBD1
clone_size: .
j_call: TRBJ1-4
cdr3_aa: CASSLEVAGGRKLFF
cdr3_nt: TGCGCCAGCAGCTTGGAAGTGGCAGGGGGACGAAAACTGTTTTTT

v_call: TRBV2
d_call: TRBD2
clone_size: once
j_call: TRBJ2-7
cdr3_aa: CARGRGGYEQYF
cdr3_nt: TGTGCCCGAGGGCGGGGGGGTTACGAGCAGTACTTC

v_call: TRBV18
d_call: .
clone_size: .
j_call: TRBJ1-6
cdr3_aa: CASSPIQGESPLHF
cdr3_nt: TGTGCCAGCTCACCCATACAGGGAGAGTCACCCCTCCACTTT

v_call: TRBV4-1
d_call: TRBD1
clone_size: few
j_call: TRBJ1-5
cdr3_aa: CASSQGGTGVQPQHF
cdr3_nt: TGCGCCAGCAGCCAAGGAGGGACAGGGGTTCAGCCCCAGCATTTT

v_call: TRBV5-1
d_call: .
clone_size: .
j_call: TRBJ2-7
cdr3_aa: CASSLVAGGTYEQYF
cdr3_nt: TGCGCCAGCAGCTTGGTGGCCGGAGGAACCTACGAGCAGTACTTC

v_call: TRBV3-1/TRBV3-2
d_call: .
clone_size: .
j_call: TRBJ2-2
cdr3_aa: CASSQEERLLVRGTGELFF
cdr3_nt: TGTGCCAGCAGCCAAGAAGAGCGACTCCTCGTTCGCGGCACCGGGGAGCTGTTTTTT

v_call: TRBV9
d_call: .
clone_size: .
j_call: TRBJ1-1
cdr3_aa: CASSDDLGAGTEAFF
cdr3_nt: TGTGCCAGCAGCGATGACCTGGGGGCGGGCACTGAAGCTTTCTTT